Listed here are 10 T cell receptor beta chains from one sample, sequenced in a study of low-dose radiotherapy and immunotherapy resistance in tumors. As to time point: before trial treatment. First-strand cDNA used TRAV- and TRBV-specific primers, covering alpha and beta chains. With a constant-region primer and a V-primer adapter, TCRs were subjected to approximately 20 PCR cycles of amplification. TCRdb reprocessed the reads via MiXCR and lists one record per CDR3 protein. Of tens of thousands of distinct CDR3 sequences listed, less than 35% are singletons. Sequences were derived from PBMCs, sampled before treatment. All receptors come from a female donor with ovarian cancer.

The CDR3 spells CASSYLGQGSYEQFF. CDR3 coding DNA: TGTGCCAGCAGCTATCTGGGACAGGGGTCATATGAGCAGTTCTTC. V is TRBV6-6 and J is TRBJ2-1; 10 nucleotides align to TRBD1. There are 15 residues in the CDR3. The V gene end was trimmed by 6 bases and the J gene end by 8 bases; junction bases not matched to a gene: 10. Per germline, CDR1 MNHNY and CDR2 SVGAGI (reference sequence).

There are many counts of this clonotype. The J gene is TRBJ2-3, the V gene TRBV5-4, with D unclear. With 0 bases removed from V and 5 bases from J, the gap between germline ends came to 19 bases. From germline, CDR1 is SGHNT and CDR2 YYREEE (reference sequence). The CDR3 runs to 17 residues. The CDR3 nucleotides read TGTGCCAGCAGCTTGGCCTTGGGTCCCGGACGTGGAGATACGCAGTATTTT. Translated, it gives CASSLALGPGRGDTQYF.

V gene TRBV6-2 or TRBV6-3 combines with J gene TRBJ1-5; the D gene is possibly TRBD1 (5 bases). This CDR3 has 14 amino acids. The germline CDR1 and CDR2 sequences are MNHEY and SVGEGT. V lost 6 bases, J lost 6 bases, and 15 bases lay in between. The CDR3 coding sequence is TGTGCCAGCAGAGATGCAGGGTTTAGTCAGCCCCAGCATTTT. Encoded protein: CASRDAGFSQPQHF.

A word on this clonotype: A read error is likely here: a far larger clone is one base away. The chain recombines TRBV6-5 with TRBJ2-1; D gene unclear. Germline V CDR1 and CDR2: MNHEY, SVGAGI. This CDR3 is 14 amino acids long. For the CDR3, the DNA is TGTGCCAGCGTAGACGGCCGCTCCTACAAAGAGCAGTTCTTC. Protein product: CASVDGRSYKEQFF.

This clonotype was observed at least ten times. This chain uses TRBV5-1 with TRBJ2-1; 12 bases agree with TRBD2. Per the germline V gene, CDR1 is SGHRS and CDR2 is YFSETQ. The CDR3 consists of 18 residues. J was trimmed by 2 bases and V by 2 bases; bases with no gene match: 8. The DNA for the CDR3 is TGCGCCAGCAGCTTTGGGCTAGCGGGGGGGAGAACCTACAATGAGCAGTTCTTC. This sequence encodes CASSFGLAGGRTYNEQFF.

This clonotype was observed a few times. The chain has TRBV6-2 or TRBV6-3 and TRBJ1-6; D might be TRBD1 (5 bases). The V and J ends lost 0 bases and 10 bases respectively, with 10 bases between them. This CDR3 is built from 14 residues. Germline assignment: CDR1 MNHEY and CDR2 SVGEGT. This CDR3 is CASSYSTERSPLHF. DNA of the CDR3: TGTGCCAGCAGTTACTCGACAGAACGCTCACCCCTCCACTTT.

This clonotype was observed a handful of times. CDR3 DNA sequence: TGTGCCAGCAGTTTCGGGACAGGGGCCGGGGCCAACGTCCTGACTTTC. Its protein product is CASSFGTGAGANVLTF. The chain combines TRBV12-3 or TRBV12-4 with TRBJ2-6, with 10 bases identical to TRBD1. CDR3 length: 16 residues. Losses at the gene ends were 3 bases for V and 4 bases for J; bases not matched to a gene: 3.

The chain is built from TRBV7-9 and TRBJ2-5; D may be TRBD2 (6 bases). The V end was cut by 0 bases, the J end by 5 bases, with 10 bases between. This CDR3 has 14 residues. Germline V gene lookup returns CDR1 SEHNR and CDR2 FQNEAQ (reference sequence). The CDR3 loop is CASSLARGLETQYF. CDR3 nucleotide sequence: TGTGCCAGCAGCTTAGCGCGGGGTCTCGAGACCCAGTACTTC.

As to this clonotype: This likely reflects a read error, since a far larger clone is one base away. In DNA form, the CDR3 reads TGTGCCAACAGTGCCCGGGAGGGGGGCTACAATGAGCAGTTCTTC. Translated: CANSAREGGYNEQFF. The rearrangement joins TRBV6-8 to TRBJ2-1, with TRBD2 matching 8 bases. Germline V gene data show CDR1 as MNHGY and CDR2 as SAAAGT. This CDR3 spans 15 amino acids.

This clonotype has at least ten counts. The rearrangement uses TRBV14 and TRBJ2-5; 7 bases align to TRBD1. V lost 4 bases and J lost 7; bases outside the gene matches: 12. The V gene's germline CDR1 is SGHDN and CDR2 FVKESK. CDR3 length: 15 residues. The CDR3 loop is CASSRATGRGGTQYF. The CDR3 DNA is TGTGCCAGCAGCCGAGCGACAGGGAGAGGCGGGACCCAGTACTTC.